In its sample, the clone carrying this TCR beta chain was seen many times. This record comes from a study of molecular identifiers for immune sequencing clone quantification. TCRdb recomputed calls from the PCR reads with MiXCR, one row per CDR3 protein. Of approximately 97,000 distinct CDR3 sequences in the sample, about 24% were seen once. Per germline, CDR1 MDHEN and CDR2 SYDVKM. This CDR3 is built from 15 residues. V gave up 3 bases and J gave up 2 bases, with 14 bases separating them. The chain uses TRBV28 and TRBJ2-7; weak D call: TRBD1 (6 bases). This clonotype was sampled from a human donor in good health. Some libraries in this study had Jurkat cell RNA spiked in. The sequencing input was naive CD8+ T cells from blood, with Jurkat cell RNA spiked in. The subset denotes: FACS-sorted CD8+CD4-CCR7+CD45RA+ naive T cells. The CDR3 region has the DNA TGTGCCAGCAGTTTGGACAGCCCCGCTCCCTACGAGCAGTACTTC. It is translated as CASSLDSPAPYEQYF.